This TCR beta chain was identified during a study of control samples from healthy donors and cancer patients. The germline V gene has CDR1 LNHDA and CDR2 SQIVND (reference sequence). This CDR3 has 15 residues. V was shortened by 5 bases and J by 0 bases, with 14 bases between the two germline ends. Produced via immunoSEQ multiplex PCR; TCRdb's table is partial and in-frame only. Of around 68,000 clones listed, 84% are singletons. This receptor was taken from a woman aged 50 to 65 with lung cancer. This chain connects TRBV19 to TRBJ2-7; D perhaps matches TRBD2 (6 bases). Specimen: PBMCs. In nucleotides, the CDR3 is TGTGCCAGTAGTTCCATTGGAGCGGGCTCCTACGAGCAGTACTTC. Protein: CASSSIGAGSYEQYF.